This note documents a single TCR beta chain sequence. The data were taken from a study of tumour-infiltrating T cells in Burkitt lymphoma. Whole-study context: Survival, overall and progression-free, tracked with productive clonality.

The CDR3 spans 14 residues. In germline, CDR1 is SEHNR, CDR2 FQNEAQ (reference sequence). V lost 5 bases to trimming and J lost 5 bases, with 15 bases between them. Measured with immunoSEQ multiplex PCR; TCRdb has only the in-frame clones, and not every one. The sample includes over 5,000 clones, roughly a tenth of them seen just once. Input material: tumor tissue. This sequence joins TRBV7-9 and TRBJ1-2; the D gene is possibly TRBD1 (6 bases). This sequence originates from a human donor with diffuse large B-cell lymphoma. The CDR3 sequence: CASSPWTEKYGYTF. The CDR3 DNA reads TGTGCCAGCAGCCCCTGGACAGAAAAGTATGGCTACACCTTC.